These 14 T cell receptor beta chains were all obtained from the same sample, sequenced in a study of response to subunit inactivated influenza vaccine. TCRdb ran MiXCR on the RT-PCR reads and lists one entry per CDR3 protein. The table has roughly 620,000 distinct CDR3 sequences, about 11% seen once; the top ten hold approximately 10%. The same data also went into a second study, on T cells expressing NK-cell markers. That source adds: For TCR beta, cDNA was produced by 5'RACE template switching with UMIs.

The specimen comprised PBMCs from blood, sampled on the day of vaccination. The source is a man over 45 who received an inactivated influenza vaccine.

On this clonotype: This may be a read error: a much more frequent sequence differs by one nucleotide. CDR3 in DNA: TGTGCCAGCAGCTTAGGCTGGAGCTCCTACGAGCAGTACTTC. Its protein product is CASSLGWSSYEQYF. The V call is TRBV7-9, the J call TRBJ2-7; no clear D. This CDR3 contains 14 residues. CDR1 is SEHNR, CDR2 FQNEAQ, per germline (reference sequence). The V gene lost 1 base and the J gene lost 0 bases, with 7 bases spanning the gap. Supplemented by reference TRBV7-9 and TRBJ2-7, the full variable domain reads DTGVSQNPRHKITKRGQNVTFRCDPISEHNRLYWYRQTLGQGPEFLTYFQNEAQLEKSRLLSDRFSAERPKGSFSTLEIQRTEQGDSAMYLCASSLGWSSYEQYFGPGTRLTVT.

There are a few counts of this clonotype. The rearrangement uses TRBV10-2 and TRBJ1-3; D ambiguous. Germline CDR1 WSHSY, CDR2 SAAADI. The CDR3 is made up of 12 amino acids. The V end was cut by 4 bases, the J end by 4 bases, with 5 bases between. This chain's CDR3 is CASSAAGNTIYF. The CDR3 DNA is TGCGCCAGCAGTGCAGCGGGAAACACCATATATTTT.

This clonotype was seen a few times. The CDR3 nucleotides are TGTGCCAGCAGTTCTTACCGGGACAGGGGAGAGACCCAGTACTTC. This encodes CASSSYRDRGETQYF. The rearrangement joins TRBV12-3 or TRBV12-4 to TRBJ2-5; TRBD1 matches 10 bases. The CDR3 spans 15 residues. V lost 4 bases, J lost 4 bases, and 6 bases stayed unmatched.

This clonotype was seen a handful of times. CDR3 amino acids: CASSFVGLAGVNNEQFF. CDR3 in DNA: TGTGCCAGCAGTTTCGTGGGACTAGCGGGAGTGAACAATGAGCAGTTCTTC. This chain uses TRBV28 with TRBJ2-1; TRBD2 agrees at 14 bases. Unmatched junction bases numbered 6, after V lost 3 bases and J lost 5 bases. CDR1 and CDR2 from the germline V gene are MDHEN and SYDVKM. The CDR3 consists of 17 residues.

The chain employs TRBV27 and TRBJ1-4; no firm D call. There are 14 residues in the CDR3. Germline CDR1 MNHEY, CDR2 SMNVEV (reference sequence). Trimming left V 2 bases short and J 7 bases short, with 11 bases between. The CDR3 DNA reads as TGTGCCAGCAGTTTAACGAGAGGCGGTGAAAAACTGTTTTTT. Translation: CASSLTRGGEKLFF. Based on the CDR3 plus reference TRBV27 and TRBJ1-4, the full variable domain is EAQVTQNPRYLITVTGKKLTVTCSQNMNHEYMSWYRQDPGLGLRQIYYSMNVEVTDKGDVPEGYKVSRKEKRNFPLILESPSPNQTSLYFCASSLTRGGEKLFFGSGTQLSVL.

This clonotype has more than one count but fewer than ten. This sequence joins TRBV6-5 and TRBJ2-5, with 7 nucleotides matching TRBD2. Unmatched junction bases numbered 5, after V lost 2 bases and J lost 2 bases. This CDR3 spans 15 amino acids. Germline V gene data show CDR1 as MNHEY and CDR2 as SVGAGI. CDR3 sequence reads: CASSYLGTIQETQYF. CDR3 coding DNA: TGTGCCAGCAGTTACCTCGGGACTATACAAGAGACCCAGTACTTC.

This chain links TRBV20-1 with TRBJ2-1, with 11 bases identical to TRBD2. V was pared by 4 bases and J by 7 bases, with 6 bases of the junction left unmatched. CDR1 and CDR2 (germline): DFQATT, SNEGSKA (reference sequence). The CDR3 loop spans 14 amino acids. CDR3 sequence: CSAKGLAGTNEQFF. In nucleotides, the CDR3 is TGCAGTGCTAAAGGACTAGCGGGCACTAATGAGCAGTTCTTC.

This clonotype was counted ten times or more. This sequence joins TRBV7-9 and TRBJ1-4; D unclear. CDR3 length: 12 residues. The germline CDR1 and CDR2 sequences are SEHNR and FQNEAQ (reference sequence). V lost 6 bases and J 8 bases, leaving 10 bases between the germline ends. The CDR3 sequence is CASSEIGEKLFF. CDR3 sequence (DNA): TGTGCCAGCAGTGAGATCGGGGAAAAACTGTTTTTT.

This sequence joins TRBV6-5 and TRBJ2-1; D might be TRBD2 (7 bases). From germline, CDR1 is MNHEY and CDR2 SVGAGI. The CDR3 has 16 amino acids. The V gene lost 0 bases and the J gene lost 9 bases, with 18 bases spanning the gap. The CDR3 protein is CASSYSPGGPILEQFF. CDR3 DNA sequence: TGTGCCAGCAGTTACTCCCCGGGGGGCCCGATCCTTGAGCAGTTCTTC.

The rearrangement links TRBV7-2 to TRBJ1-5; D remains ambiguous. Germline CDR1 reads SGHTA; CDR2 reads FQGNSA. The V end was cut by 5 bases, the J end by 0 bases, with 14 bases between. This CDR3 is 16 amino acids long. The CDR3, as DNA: TGTGCCAGCAGCGGGGAGATATCTGTTAGCAATCAGCCCCAGCATTTT. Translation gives CASSGEISVSNQPQHF. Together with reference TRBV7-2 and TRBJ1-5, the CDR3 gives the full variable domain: GAGVSQSPSNKVTEKGKDVELRCDPISGHTALYWYRQSLGQGLEFLIYFQGNSAPDKSGLPSDRFSAERTGGSVSTLTIQRTQQEDSAVYLCASSGEISVSNQPQHFGDGTRLSIL.

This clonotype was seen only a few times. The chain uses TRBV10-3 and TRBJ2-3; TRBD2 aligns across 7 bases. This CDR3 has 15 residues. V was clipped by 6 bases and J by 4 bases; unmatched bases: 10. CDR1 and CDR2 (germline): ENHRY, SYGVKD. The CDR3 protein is CAISWTRNVPDTQYF. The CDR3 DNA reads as TGTGCCATCAGCTGGACTAGGAACGTACCAGATACGCAGTATTTT.

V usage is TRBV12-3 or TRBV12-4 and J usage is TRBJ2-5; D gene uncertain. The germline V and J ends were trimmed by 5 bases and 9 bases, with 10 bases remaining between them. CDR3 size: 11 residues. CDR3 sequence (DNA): TGTGCCAGCAGTCGTGGGTCATCCCAGTACTTC. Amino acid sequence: CASSRGSSQYF.

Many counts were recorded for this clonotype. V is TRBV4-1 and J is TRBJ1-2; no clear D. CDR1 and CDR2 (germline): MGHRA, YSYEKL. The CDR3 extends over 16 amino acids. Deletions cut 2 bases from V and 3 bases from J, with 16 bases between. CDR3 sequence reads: CASSQLAGLDYYGYTF. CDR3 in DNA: TGCGCCAGCAGCCAATTGGCAGGCCTCGACTACTATGGCTACACCTTC.

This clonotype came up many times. CDR3 sequence: CATSRVVGRGVDNEQFF. CDR3 in DNA: TGTGCCACCAGCAGAGTCGTGGGCAGGGGAGTCGACAATGAGCAGTTCTTC. This chain uses TRBV15 with TRBJ2-1, with D possibly matching TRBD1 (6 bases). V gave up 1 base and J gave up 5 bases, with 18 bases separating them. This CDR3 spans 17 amino acids. Germline V gene data show CDR1 as LNHNV and CDR2 as YYDKDF (reference sequence).